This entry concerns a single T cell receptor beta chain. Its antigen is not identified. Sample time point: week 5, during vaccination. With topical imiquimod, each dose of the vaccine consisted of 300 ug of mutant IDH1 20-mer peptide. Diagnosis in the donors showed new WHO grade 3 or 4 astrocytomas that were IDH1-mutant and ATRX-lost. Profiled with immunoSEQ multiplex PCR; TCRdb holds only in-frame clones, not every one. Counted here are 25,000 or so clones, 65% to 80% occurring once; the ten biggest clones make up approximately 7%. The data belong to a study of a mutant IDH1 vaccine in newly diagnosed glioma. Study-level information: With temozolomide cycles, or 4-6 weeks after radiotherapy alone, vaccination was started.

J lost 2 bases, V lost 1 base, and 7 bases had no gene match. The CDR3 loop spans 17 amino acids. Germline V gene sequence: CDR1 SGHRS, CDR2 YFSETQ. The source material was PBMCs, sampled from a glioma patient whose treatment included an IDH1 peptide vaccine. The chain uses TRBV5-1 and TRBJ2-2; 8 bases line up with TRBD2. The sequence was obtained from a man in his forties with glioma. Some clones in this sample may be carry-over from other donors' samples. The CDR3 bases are TGCGCCAGCAGCTTGCCGGGACTAGAGCCCAACACCGGGGAGCTGTTTTTT. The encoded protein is CASSLPGLEPNTGELFF. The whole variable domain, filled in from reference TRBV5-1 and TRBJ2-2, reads KAGVTQTPRYLIKTRGQQVTLSCSPISGHRSVSWYQQTPGQGLQFLFEYFSETQRNKGNFPGRFSGRQFSNSRSEMNVSTLELGDSALYLCASSLPGLEPNTGELFFGEGSRLTVL.